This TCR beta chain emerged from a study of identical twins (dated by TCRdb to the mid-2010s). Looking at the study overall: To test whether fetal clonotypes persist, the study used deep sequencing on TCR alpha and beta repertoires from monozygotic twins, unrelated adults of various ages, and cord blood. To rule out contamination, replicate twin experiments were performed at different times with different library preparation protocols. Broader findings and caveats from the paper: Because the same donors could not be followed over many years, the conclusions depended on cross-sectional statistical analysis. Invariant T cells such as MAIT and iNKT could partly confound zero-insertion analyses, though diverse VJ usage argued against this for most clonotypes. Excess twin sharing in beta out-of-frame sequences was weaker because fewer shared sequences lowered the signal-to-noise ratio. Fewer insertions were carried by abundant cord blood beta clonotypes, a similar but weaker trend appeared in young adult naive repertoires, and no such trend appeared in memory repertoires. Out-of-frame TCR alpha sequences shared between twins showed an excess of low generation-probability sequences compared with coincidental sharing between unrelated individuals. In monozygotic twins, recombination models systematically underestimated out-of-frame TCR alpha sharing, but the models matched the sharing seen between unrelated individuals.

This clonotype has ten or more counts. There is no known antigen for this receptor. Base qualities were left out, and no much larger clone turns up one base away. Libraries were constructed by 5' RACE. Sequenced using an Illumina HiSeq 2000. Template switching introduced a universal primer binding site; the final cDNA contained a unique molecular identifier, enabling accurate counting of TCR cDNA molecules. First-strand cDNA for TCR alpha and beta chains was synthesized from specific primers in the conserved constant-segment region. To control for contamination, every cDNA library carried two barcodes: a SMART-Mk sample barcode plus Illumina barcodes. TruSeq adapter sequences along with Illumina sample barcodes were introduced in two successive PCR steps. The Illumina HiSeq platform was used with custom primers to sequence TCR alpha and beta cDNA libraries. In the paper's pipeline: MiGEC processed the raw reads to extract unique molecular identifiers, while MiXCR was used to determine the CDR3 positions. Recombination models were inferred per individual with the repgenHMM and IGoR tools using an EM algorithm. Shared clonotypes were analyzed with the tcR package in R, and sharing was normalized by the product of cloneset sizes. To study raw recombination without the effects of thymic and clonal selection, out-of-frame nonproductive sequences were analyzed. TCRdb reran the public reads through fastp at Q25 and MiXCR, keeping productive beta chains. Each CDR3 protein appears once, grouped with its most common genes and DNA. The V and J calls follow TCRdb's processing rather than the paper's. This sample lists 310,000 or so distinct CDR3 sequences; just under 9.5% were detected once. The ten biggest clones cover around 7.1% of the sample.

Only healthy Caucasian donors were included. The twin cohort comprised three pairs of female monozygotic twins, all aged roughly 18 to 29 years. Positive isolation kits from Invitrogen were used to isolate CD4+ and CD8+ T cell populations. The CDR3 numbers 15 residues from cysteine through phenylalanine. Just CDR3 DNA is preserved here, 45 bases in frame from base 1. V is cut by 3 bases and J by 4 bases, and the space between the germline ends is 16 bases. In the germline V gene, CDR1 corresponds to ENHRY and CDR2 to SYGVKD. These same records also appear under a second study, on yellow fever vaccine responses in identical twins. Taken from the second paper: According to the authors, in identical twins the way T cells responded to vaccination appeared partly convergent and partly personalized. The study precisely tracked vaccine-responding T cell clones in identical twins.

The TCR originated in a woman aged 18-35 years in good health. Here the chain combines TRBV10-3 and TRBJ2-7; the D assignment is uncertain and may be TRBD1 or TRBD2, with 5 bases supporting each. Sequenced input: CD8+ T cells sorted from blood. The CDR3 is CAISDEGRPGYEQYF. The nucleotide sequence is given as TGTGCCATCAGTGATGAGGGACGGCCTGGGTACGAGCAGTACTTC.